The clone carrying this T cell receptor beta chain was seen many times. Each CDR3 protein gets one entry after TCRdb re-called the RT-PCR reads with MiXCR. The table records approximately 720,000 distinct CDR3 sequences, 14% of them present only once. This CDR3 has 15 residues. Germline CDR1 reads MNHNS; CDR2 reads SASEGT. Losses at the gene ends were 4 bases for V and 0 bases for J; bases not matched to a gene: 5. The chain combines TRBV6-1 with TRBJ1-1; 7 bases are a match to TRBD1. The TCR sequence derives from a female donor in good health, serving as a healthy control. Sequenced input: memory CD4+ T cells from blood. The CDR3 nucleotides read TGTGCCAGCAGTGTGCGACAGGGATTGAACACTGAAGCTTTCTTT. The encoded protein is CASSVRQGLNTEAFF.